What follows describes a single T cell receptor beta chain. Clones were read by immunoSEQ multiplex PCR, and TCRdb kept only the in-frame ones, dropping some. The sample carries about 160,000 clones, just under 95% recorded once. This record comes from a study of control samples from healthy donors and cancer patients. This clonotype was obtained from a woman between 40 and 50 years old in good health. Source material: blood.

The CDR3 loop is CASSLGDTIYF. The CDR3, as DNA: TGTGCCAGCAGTTTGGGGGACACCATATATTTT. The chain uses TRBV12-3 or TRBV12-4 and TRBJ1-3; D possibly corresponds to TRBD1 (5 bases). This CDR3 is 11 amino acids long. The ends were cut back, 3 bases at V and 8 bases at J, with 5 bases in the middle.